A single sample is the source of the 17 T cell receptor beta chains below, sequenced in a study of T cells in tumors and immune-related adverse events. The assay was immunoSEQ multiplex PCR, and TCRdb's table has in-frame clones only and misses some. This sample has around 10,000 clones, with around 93% found just once. The source material was lymph node tissue, sampled from a patient treated with anti-PD-1 therapy. The receptors were sampled from a female donor with metastatic renal cell carcinoma.

J is TRBJ2-7 and V is TRBV27; tentative D call: TRBD2 (6 bases). The germline CDR1 and CDR2 sequences are MNHEY and SMNVEV (reference sequence). The CDR3 is made up of 14 amino acids. The V and J ends lost 5 bases and 1 base respectively, with 12 bases between them. CDR3 sequence: CASSTSFTSYEQYF. Here the CDR3 DNA reads TGTGCCAGCAGTACTAGCTTTACGTCCTACGAGCAGTACTTC.

The chain employs TRBV9 and TRBJ2-1; D may correspond to TRBD1 or TRBD2 (5 bases each). The CDR3 loop spans 16 amino acids. The V and J ends lost 4 bases and 0 bases respectively, with 14 bases between them. The germline V gene has CDR1 SGDLS and CDR2 YYNGEE. CDR3 nucleotide sequence: TGTGCCAGCAGCTCCCGGGACCTGACCTCCTACAATGAGCAGTTCTTC. It specifies CASSSRDLTSYNEQFF. The full variable domain, completed using reference TRBV9 and TRBJ2-1, is DSGVTQTPKHLITATGQRVTLRCSPRSGDLSVYWYQQSLDQGLQFLIQYYNGEERAKGNILERFSAQQFPDLHSELNLSSLELGDSALYFCASSSRDLTSYNEQFFGPGTRLTVL.

This chain joins TRBV4-1 and TRBJ2-7; a possible D gene is TRBD1 (6 bases). V was trimmed by 0 bases and J by 2 bases, leaving 20 bases between them. Germline V gene lookup returns CDR1 MGHRA and CDR2 YSYEKL. This CDR3 spans 18 amino acids. Written as DNA, the CDR3 is TGCGCCAGCAGCCAAGACTTATCAACCGGGACACTAACCTACGAGCAGTACTTC. Translation: CASSQDLSTGTLTYEQYF.

V gene TRBV5-4 combines with J gene TRBJ2-1; no definite D call. Germline V CDR1 and CDR2: SGHNT, YYREEE (reference sequence). With 2 bases removed from V and 6 bases from J, the gap between germline ends came to 9 bases. This CDR3 region has 13 residues. The CDR3 loop reads CASSFDPGNEQFF. Written as DNA, the CDR3 is TGTGCCAGCAGCTTCGACCCCGGCAATGAGCAGTTCTTC.

This clone was observed a handful of times. The chain couples TRBV5-1 to TRBJ2-6; D possibly matches TRBD1 or TRBD2 (5 bases each). V shed 4 bases and J shed 3 bases, with 14 bases lying between them. This CDR3 contains 16 residues. Germline CDR1 reads SGHRS; CDR2 reads YFSETQ. The CDR3 DNA follows: TGCGCCAGCAGCCCCGGGGACCTTGGTGGGGCCAACGTCCTGACTTTC. It is translated as CASSPGDLGGANVLTF.

The CDR3 region is CASSPGQASSGANVLTF. The DNA for the CDR3 is TGTGCCAGCAGCCCGGGACAGGCTAGCTCTGGGGCCAACGTCCTGACTTTC. The chain is built from TRBV4-2 and TRBJ2-6; the match to TRBD1 covers 8 bases. The CDR3 covers 17 residues. With 4 bases clipped from V and 0 bases from J, the junction kept 5 bases outside the gene matches. Germline CDR1 reads LGHNA; CDR2 reads YNFKEQ.

The chain is built from TRBV28 and TRBJ1-1, with 8 bases that match TRBD1. The CDR3 sequence is 13 residues long. J lost 8 bases, V lost 6 bases, and 8 bases had no gene match. The germline V gene has CDR1 MDHEN and CDR2 SYDVKM. The CDR3 is CASRRETGAEAFF. DNA for the CDR3: TGTGCCAGCAGACGGGAGACAGGGGCAGAAGCTTTCTTT.

This chain joins TRBV20-1 and TRBJ2-7; TRBD2 might be the D (6 bases). This CDR3 region has 11 residues. V was trimmed by 3 bases and J by 7 bases, leaving 10 bases between them. In germline, CDR1 is DFQATT, CDR2 SNEGSKA (reference sequence). The CDR3 DNA sequence: TGCAGTGCTAGTGTCCGGGGGGAGCAGTACTTC. The encoded protein is CSASVRGEQYF.

J is TRBJ2-7 and V is TRBV7-9; the D gene could be TRBD1 or TRBD2 (5 bases each). The V end lost 4 bases, the J end lost 0 bases, and 13 bases lay between the germline ends. The CDR3 consists of 15 residues. Germline loops: CDR1 SEHNR, CDR2 FQNEAQ (reference sequence). DNA for the CDR3: TGTGCCAGCAGCTCCCGGGGCCAAGGCTCCTACGAGCAGTACTTC. It is translated as CASSSRGQGSYEQYF.

In its sample, this clone was seen once. The chain joins TRBV10-2 to TRBJ2-5, with 8 bases fitting TRBD2. Germline assignment: CDR1 WSHSY and CDR2 SAAADI. The CDR3 length is 13 residues. V lost 7 bases to trimming and J lost 3 bases; unmatched junction nucleotides: 4. CDR3: CASTQRGKETQYF. CDR3 DNA sequence: TGCGCCAGCACTCAGCGGGGGAAAGAGACCCAGTACTTC.

This clone was detected once. The rearrangement joins TRBV7-2 to TRBJ2-3, with 9 positions matching TRBD1. Trimming at V came to 0 bases and at J to 6 bases, leaving 13 bases not matched to a gene. CDR3 size: 18 residues. The germline V gene encodes CDR1 SGHTA and CDR2 FQGNSA. The CDR3 loop reads CASSLAEDRGGFWDTQYF. CDR3 in DNA: TGTGCCAGCAGCTTAGCGGAGGACAGGGGAGGGTTTTGGGATACGCAGTATTTT.

The chain links TRBV5-1 to TRBJ2-3; 8 bases align to TRBD2. The V segment lost 0 bases and the J segment 1 base; nucleotides outside the gene matches: 7. The CDR3 length is 17 residues. The germline V gene encodes CDR1 SGHRS and CDR2 YFSETQ. CDR3 loop: CASSLGHAGGRTDTQYF. The CDR3 DNA sequence: TGCGCCAGCAGCTTGGGACATGCGGGGGGCCGCACAGATACGCAGTATTTT.

This chain uses TRBV29-1 with TRBJ2-3; D remains ambiguous. The germline V and J ends were trimmed by 7 bases and 2 bases, with 13 bases remaining between them. CDR3 length equals 13 residues. CDR1 and CDR2 (germline): SQVTM, ANQGSEA. CDR3 sequence: CSARPTNTDTQYF. In DNA, the CDR3 is TGCAGCGCCCGACCTACAAACACAGATACGCAGTATTTT.

This clone is a singleton in its sample. The V gene is TRBV7-2, the J gene TRBJ2-3; TRBD2 matches 14 bases. The germline gives CDR1 SGHTA, CDR2 FQGNSA. The CDR3 consists of 17 residues. V lost 5 bases and J lost 5; bases outside the gene matches: 9. CDR3 loop: CASSLRLAGGQGDTQYF. The CDR3 bases are TGTGCCAGCAGCCTCCGACTAGCGGGGGGGCAGGGAGATACGCAGTATTTT. The full variable domain, its missing parts supplied by reference TRBV7-2 and TRBJ2-3, is GAGVSQSPSNKVTEKGKDVELRCDPISGHTALYWYRQSLGQGLEFLIYFQGNSAPDKSGLPSDRFSAERTGGSVSTLTIQRTQQEDSAVYLCASSLRLAGGQGDTQYFGPGTRLTVL.

V and J are TRBV5-1 and TRBJ1-5, with D unclear. The V end was cut by 0 bases, the J end by 6 bases, with 7 bases between. This CDR3 is 13 amino acids long. Germline CDR1 SGHRS, CDR2 YFSETQ. This CDR3 is CASSLGDRQPQHF. The CDR3 nucleotides are TGCGCCAGCAGCTTGGGTGATCGTCAGCCCCAGCATTTT.

This clone is a singleton in its sample. The rearrangement uses TRBV5-1 and TRBJ2-3, with D uncertain. Germline values: CDR1 SGHRS, CDR2 YFSETQ. This CDR3 region has 12 residues. Trimming left V 9 bases short and J 0 bases short, with 8 bases between. The CDR3 sequence: CATKDSTDTQYF. CDR3 nucleotides: TGCGCCACCAAGGACAGCACAGATACGCAGTATTTT.

V usage is TRBV6-6 and J usage is TRBJ2-7; D is undetermined. Trimming cost V 5 bases and J 4 bases, with 15 bases left between them. Germline values: CDR1 MNHNY, CDR2 SVGAGI (reference sequence). This CDR3 has 14 amino acids. The CDR3 DNA reads as TGTGCCAGCAGTAAAAGGTACCTTAGTTACGAGCAGTACTTC. This encodes CASSKRYLSYEQYF.